These 19 T cell receptor beta chains share one sample of origin, sequenced in a study of response to subunit inactivated influenza vaccine. TCRdb fed the RT-PCR reads into MiXCR, producing one record per CDR3 protein. This sample yields about 310,000 distinct CDR3 sequences, of which 22% are seen a single time; about 9.4% belongs to the top ten. This sample comprised PBMCs from blood, obtained roughly 20 months after vaccination. The receptor set was obtained from a man between 50 and 70 years old who received an inactivated influenza vaccine.

The V and J genes are TRBV7-2 and TRBJ1-2; the match to TRBD1 covers 9 bases. Per germline, CDR1 SGHTA and CDR2 FQGNSA. This CDR3 comprises 15 residues. The V gene end was trimmed by 5 bases and the J gene end by 2 bases; junction bases not matched to a gene: 6. DNA for the CDR3: TGTGCCAGCAGCCCTCCCGGGACAGGGAACTATGGCTACACCTTC. It specifies CASSPPGTGNYGYTF. The full variable domain, with the rest looked up from reference TRBV7-2 and TRBJ1-2, is GAGVSQSPSNKVTEKGKDVELRCDPISGHTALYWYRQSLGQGLEFLIYFQGNSAPDKSGLPSDRFSAERTGGSVSTLTIQRTQQEDSAVYLCASSPPGTGNYGYTFGSGTRLTVV.

This clonotype was seen only a few times. The chain uses TRBV10-2 and TRBJ2-3; 15 positions match TRBD2. Unmatched junction bases numbered 10, after V lost 6 bases and J lost 0 bases. CDR1 is WSHSY and CDR2 is SAAADI in the germline V gene. This CDR3 spans 19 amino acids. The CDR3 spells CASSGGTSGGPSSTDTQYF. The CDR3 coding sequence is TGCGCCAGCAGCGGTGGGACTAGCGGGGGGCCATCTAGCACAGATACGCAGTATTTT.

There are a few counts of this clonotype. The chain is built from TRBV20-1 and TRBJ1-1, with 8 bases matching TRBD1. There are 14 residues in the CDR3. The ends lost 5 bases at V and 2 bases at J; junction bases unmatched: 7. Per germline, CDR1 DFQATT and CDR2 SNEGSKA (reference sequence). The CDR3 DNA reads TGCAGTGCTGCCGTAGGACAGGGCAACACTGAAGCTTTCTTT. Translation: CSAAVGQGNTEAFF.

The chain employs TRBV20-1 and TRBJ2-3; TRBD2 matches at 14 bases. This CDR3 has 15 amino acids. Germline V gene lookup returns CDR1 DFQATT and CDR2 SNEGSKA (reference sequence). The ends lost 5 bases at V and 2 bases at J; junction bases unmatched: 3. The CDR3 DNA reads TGCAGTGCTCTGGGACTAGCGGGGGCCACAGATACGCAGTATTTT. It codes for CSALGLAGATDTQYF.

This clonotype was seen more than once but under ten times. The gene calls are TRBV5-5 and TRBJ1-5; D call uncertain. V was pared by 4 bases and J by 0 bases, with 14 bases between. Germline CDR1 is SGHKS and CDR2 is YYEKEE (reference sequence). The CDR3 is 16 amino acids. The CDR3: CASSPLGGDSNQPQHF. For the CDR3, the DNA is TGTGCCAGCAGCCCGTTAGGTGGTGATAGCAATCAGCCCCAGCATTTT.

This chain uses TRBV18 with TRBJ1-5; a possible D gene is TRBD1 (6 bases). CDR1 is KGHSH, CDR2 LQKENI, per germline. CDR3 length: 16 amino acids. Deletions cut 2 bases from V and 6 bases from J, with 17 bases between. The CDR3 nucleotides read TGTGCCAGCTCACCATACGGGGGGCAAATTCGTCAGCCCCAGCATTTT. It yields the protein CASSPYGGQIRQPQHF.

This clonotype turned up a few times. V gene TRBV4-1 combines with J gene TRBJ1-1; 7 nucleotides match TRBD1. Unmatched junction bases numbered 8, after V lost 4 bases and J lost 3 bases. Looked up from germline, CDR1 is MGHRA and CDR2 is YSYEKL. The CDR3 length is 15 residues. The CDR3 nucleotides are TGCGCCAGCAGCCGAGAAACAGGGGCCTACACTGAAGCTTTCTTT. Translated, it gives CASSRETGAYTEAFF.

This clonotype was recorded at least ten times. The CDR3 loop is CASSQVQGGNNEQFF. The CDR3 DNA is TGCGCCAGCAGCCAAGTTCAAGGGGGCAACAATGAGCAGTTCTTC. This sequence joins TRBV4-3 and TRBJ2-1; 7 bases are a match to TRBD1. Germline V gene data show CDR1 as LGHNA and CDR2 as YSLEER. The CDR3 sequence is 15 residues long. The ends lost 1 base at V and 5 bases at J; junction bases unmatched: 5.

This clonotype has only a few counts. This chain joins TRBV11-2 and TRBJ2-1; D not resolved. V was cut by 0 bases and J by 14 bases, with 11 bases left in between. The CDR3 consists of 12 residues. Germline V gene lookup returns CDR1 SGHAT and CDR2 FQNNGV. CDR3 loop: CASSLDAGSEFF. The CDR3, as DNA: TGTGCCAGCAGCTTAGATGCTGGGTCGGAGTTCTTC.

V and J are TRBV7-2 and TRBJ2-1; the D is unclear. Germline V lookup: CDR1 SGHTA, CDR2 FQGNSA. V gave up 1 base and J gave up 2 bases, with 9 bases separating them. CDR3 length: 15 residues. In DNA, the CDR3 is TGTGCCAGCAGCTTAGGGGTTATAACCTACAATGAGCAGTTCTTC. It codes for CASSLGVITYNEQFF.

Only a few counts were recorded for this clonotype. V usage is TRBV6-5 and J usage is TRBJ2-1; 11 bases are a match to TRBD2. The CDR3 has 19 amino acids. Unmatched junction bases numbered 18, after V lost 4 bases and J lost 7 bases. Germline-derived CDR1 and CDR2 are MNHEY and SVGAGI. In nucleotides, the CDR3 is TGTGCCAGCAGTTCTCGATTGAACTTAGCGGGAGGGCCGGTTAATGAGCAGTTCTTC. It specifies CASSSRLNLAGGPVNEQFF.

This clonotype was counted between two and nine times. CDR3 sequence: CSAPAGGALGEKLFF. The CDR3 bases are TGCAGTGCCCCCGCGGGGGGGGCTCTTGGTGAAAAACTGTTTTTT. This chain links TRBV20-1 with TRBJ1-4; a weak D match, TRBD1 (6 bases). The CDR3 totals 15 residues. Between the trimmed V and J ends, which lost 6 bases and 7 bases, there was a span of 21 bases. Germline V gene data show CDR1 as DFQATT and CDR2 as SNEGSKA (reference sequence).

This clonotype appeared many times. The chain has TRBV3-1 and TRBJ1-1; possible D gene TRBD1, 5 bases. Germline V gene lookup returns CDR1 LGHDT and CDR2 YNNKEL (reference sequence). The V gene lost 4 bases and the J gene lost 3 bases, with 9 bases spanning the gap. The CDR3 is 13 residues long. CDR3 protein: CASSRQGHTEAFF. DNA for the CDR3: TGTGCCAGCAGCCGTCAGGGTCACACTGAAGCTTTCTTT. Full variable domain (remainder filled in from reference TRBV3-1 and TRBJ1-1): DTAVSQTPKYLVTQMGNDKSIKCEQNLGHDTMYWYKQDSKKFLKIMFSYNNKELIINETVPNRFSPKSPDKAHLNLHINSLELGDSAVYFCASSRQGHTEAFFGQGTRLTVV.

The chain joins TRBV7-2 to TRBJ2-2; D may be TRBD2 (6 bases). This CDR3 is 16 amino acids long. Germline CDR1 SGHTA, CDR2 FQGNSA. Trimming cost V 1 base and J 2 bases, with 11 bases left between them. The CDR3 DNA sequence: TGTGCCAGCAGCTTAGTTGGGACTCAAAACACCGGGGAGCTGTTTTTT. This translates into CASSLVGTQNTGELFF.

The V call is TRBV4-2, the J call TRBJ2-5, with D unclear. Trimming cost V 3 bases and J 1 base, with 9 bases left between them. CDR1 is LGHNA, CDR2 YNFKEQ, per germline. The CDR3 has 14 residues. The CDR3 region has the DNA TGTGCCAGCAGCCACGGAGACCCCCAAGAGACCCAGTACTTC. It yields the protein CASSHGDPQETQYF.

In this sample, this clonotype turned up a few times. This chain links TRBV18 with TRBJ1-1; D call uncertain. V was pared by 0 bases and J by 0 bases, with 11 bases between. The germline V gene has CDR1 KGHSH and CDR2 LQKENI. The CDR3 is 16 residues long. Here the CDR3 reads CASSPPEQPMNTEAFF. The CDR3, as DNA: TGTGCCAGCTCACCACCAGAACAGCCCATGAACACTGAAGCTTTCTTT.

V is TRBV19 and J is TRBJ1-5, with 9 nucleotides matching TRBD1. V lost 4 bases and J lost 4; bases outside the gene matches: 11. Per the germline V gene, CDR1 is LNHDA and CDR2 is SQIVND (reference sequence). The CDR3 totals 17 residues. The CDR3 is CASSTIPGQGGNQPQHF. The CDR3 DNA is TGTGCCAGTAGTACCATCCCGGGACAGGGAGGGAATCAGCCCCAGCATTTT.

This clonotype was counted many times. The chain joins TRBV7-9 to TRBJ1-1, with D unresolved. Germline assignment: CDR1 SEHNR and CDR2 FQNEAQ (reference sequence). V gave up 1 base and J gave up 0 bases, with 9 bases separating them. CDR3 length equals 15 residues. The DNA of the CDR3 is TGTGCCAGCAGCTTAGAGGGAGGGATGAACACTGAAGCTTTCTTT. Amino acid sequence: CASSLEGGMNTEAFF.

On this clonotype itself: A clone one base away is much larger, so this may be a read error. The CDR3 here is CASSPDVSAGELFF. The CDR3 region has the DNA TGTGCCAGCAGCCCCGATGTGTCGGCCGGGGAGCTGTTTTTT. The V gene is TRBV12-3 or TRBV12-4, the J gene TRBJ2-2, with unresolved D. This CDR3 region has 14 residues. The ends were cut back, 6 bases at V and 6 bases at J, with 14 bases in the middle.